This TCR beta chain is from a study of tumor-infiltrating lymphocytes in primary liver carcinoma. The CDR3 is made up of 14 amino acids. The germline CDR1 and CDR2 sequences are SQVTM and ANQGSEA. Trimming left V 5 bases short and J 5 bases short, with 19 bases between. Co-extracting RNA and DNA was done with 20-30 mg of unsorted bulk tissue as input. Making TCR beta cDNA involved 400 to 600 ng total RNA and a constant-region primer. Investigators got TCR beta libraries out of three nested multiplex PCR rounds, done with slightly modified ARM-PCR. TRBV1-TRBV30 forward primers and a C-beta reverse primer were used in the first two PCR rounds, which each ran for 9 to 10 cycles. MiXCR, applied by TCRdb to the multiplex PCR reads, yields one record per CDR3 protein. The table has 84,000 or so distinct CDR3 sequences, about three quarters seen once.

Sequencing was performed on liver tumor tissue from sampling region 1. Subset noted: tumor region T1, superior pole. The chain has TRBV29-1 and TRBJ2-7; unclear D gene. The sequence was collected from a man aged 35 to 55 with primary liver carcinoma and hepatitis B virus infection. The CDR3 here is CSVNVGGDRDEQYF. Written as DNA, the CDR3 is TGCAGCGTTAATGTGGGTGGAGATCGGGACGAGCAGTACTTC.